This T cell receptor beta chain derives from a study of shared clonotypes between healthy human individuals. This table comes from immunoSEQ multiplex PCR, and its TCRdb copy is limited to in-frame clones, with some not included. The top ten clones hold 0.52% of a sample with about 1 million clones, around three quarters of them seen once. V lost 1 base and J lost 4, with 8 bases in between. CDR3 size: 14 residues. Germline CDR1 reads MNHNS; CDR2 reads SASEGT. The chain uses TRBV6-1 and TRBJ1-3; TRBD1 might be the D (6 bases). This sequence was found in a man between 18 and 35 years old in good health. Some clones in this sample may be carry-over from other donors' samples. Sequencing was carried out using memory CD4+ T cells from PBMCs. Documented subset: CD45RA-negative fraction. The CDR3 DNA reads as TGTGCCAGCAGTGAAGTAACAGGGGGAAACACCATATATTTT. This translates into CASSEVTGGNTIYF.